Following are 24 T cell receptor beta chains from one sample sequenced in a study of OX40 agonist ivuxolimab in advanced cancers. The repertoire was sequenced with immunoSEQ multiplex PCR; TCRdb's copy has only in-frame clones and lacks some. The table shows 70,000 to 90,000 clones, with 84% occurring only once. The specimen comprised CD4+ or CD8+ T cells sorted from blood, sampled in a trial of the OX40 agonist ivuxolimab. The source is an adult with an advanced solid tumor such as melanoma, head and neck, liver or kidney cancer.

The chain links TRBV19 to TRBJ2-1; D is possibly TRBD2 (5 bases). The CDR3 has 11 amino acids. Germline CDR1 reads LNHDA; CDR2 reads SQIVND (reference sequence). Trimming took off 10 bases at V and 9 bases at J, with 13 bases between the two ends. Here the CDR3 reads CATISEGEQFF. Here the CDR3 DNA reads TGTGCCACTATCAGTGAGGGTGAGCAGTTCTTC.

This clone turned up a few times. The chain couples TRBV7-9 to TRBJ1-4; no clear D. Germline V gives CDR1 SEHNR, CDR2 FQNEAQ (reference sequence). The CDR3 totals 15 residues. V was pared by 5 bases and J by 5 bases, with 15 bases between. CDR3 nucleotide sequence: TGTGCCAGCAGCCCCCTGGTTGGATCCAATGAAAAACTGTTTTTT. It encodes CASSPLVGSNEKLFF.

V usage is TRBV5-8 and J usage is TRBJ1-1; maybe TRBD1 (5 bases). Germline values: CDR1 SGHTS, CDR2 YDEGEE. This CDR3 is 13 amino acids long. V was cut by 4 bases and J by 5 bases, with 12 bases left in between. The CDR3 is CASSTSRVTEAFF. CDR3 DNA: TGTGCCAGCAGCACTTCCAGGGTTACTGAAGCTTTCTTT. Complete variable domain (other parts from reference TRBV5-8 and TRBJ1-1): EAGVTQSPTHLIKTRGQQATLRCSPISGHTSVYWYQQALGLGLQFLLWYDEGEERNRGNFPPRFSGRQFPNYSSELNVNALELEDSALYLCASSTSRVTEAFFGQGTRLTVV.

This clone has just a few counts. The rearrangement uses TRBV7-9 and TRBJ1-5; weak D call: TRBD1 (5 bases). The CDR3 loop spans 14 amino acids. The germline CDR1 and CDR2 sequences are SEHNR and FQNEAQ (reference sequence). V lost 1 base and J lost 3, with 7 bases in between. The CDR3 sequence: CASSLGGNNQPQHF. Here the CDR3 DNA reads TGTGCCAGCAGCTTAGGGGGGAACAATCAGCCCCAGCATTTT.

The chain recombines TRBV5-1 with TRBJ1-3; a possible D gene is TRBD1 (6 bases). CDR3 length equals 16 residues. Trimming removed 1 base from V and 4 bases from J, with 15 bases in between. Germline V gene lookup returns CDR1 SGHRS and CDR2 YFSETQ. The CDR3 protein is CASSLRPGEGGNTIYF. The CDR3 coding sequence is TGCGCCAGCAGCTTGCGGCCAGGGGAGGGAGGAAACACCATATATTTT.

The CDR3, as DNA: TGTGCCAGCAGTGCAGGGGGCTCGAATCAGCCCCAGCATTTT. Its translation: CASSAGGSNQPQHF. The chain has TRBV6-6 and TRBJ1-5; 8 bases align to TRBD1. Germline CDR1 and CDR2: MNHNY and SVGAGI (reference sequence). The CDR3 is 14 residues long. J gave up 4 bases and V 5 bases, and 4 bases lay outside the gene matches.

The chain employs TRBV21-1 and TRBJ2-7; TRBD1 reflects the table's D call only, with no check against the DNA. TRBV21-1 is termed a pseudogene. The CDR3 totals 10 residues. CDR3 DNA sequence: TGTGCCAGTAAACACTACGAGCAGTACTTC. It is translated as CASKHYEQYF.

The chain links TRBV11-2 to TRBJ2-1, with TRBD1 matching over 9 bases. Losses at the gene ends were 5 bases for V and 4 bases for J; bases not matched to a gene: 9. This CDR3 spans 16 amino acids. Germline assignment: CDR1 SGHAT and CDR2 FQNNGV. CDR3 bases: TGTGCCAGCAGCGGCCCCCGAGGGACAGGGTACAATGAGCAGTTCTTC. This encodes CASSGPRGTGYNEQFF.

The V and J genes are TRBV5-5 and TRBJ2-7; D is possibly TRBD1 (6 bases). Trimming cost V 0 bases and J 7 bases, with 20 bases left between them. Germline CDR1 is SGHKS and CDR2 is YYEKEE (reference sequence). The CDR3 covers 16 residues. CDR3 amino acids: CASSLAYGGPQGEQYF. DNA for the CDR3: TGTGCCAGCAGCTTGGCCTATGGGGGACCCCAGGGGGAGCAGTACTTC.

The chain employs TRBV7-6 and TRBJ2-2, with a weak D call TRBD2 (7 bases). The CDR3 is 15 residues long. Germline CDR1 SGHVS, CDR2 FNYEAQ. Between the trimmed V and J ends, which lost 3 bases and 6 bases, there was a span of 14 bases. CDR3 in DNA: TGTGCCAGCAGCTTGGAAGGGGGGGGCGCCGGGGAGCTGTTTTTT. It encodes CASSLEGGGAGELFF.

The chain uses TRBV11-2 and TRBJ1-4, with D tentatively TRBD1 (6 bases). Germline V CDR1 and CDR2: SGHAT, FQNNGV. The V gene lost 6 bases and the J gene lost 10 bases, with 12 bases spanning the gap. The CDR3 loop spans 12 amino acids. The chain's CDR3 is CASSFEGVKLFF. The CDR3 region has the DNA TGTGCCAGCAGTTTTGAGGGGGTAAAACTGTTTTTT.

The genes are TRBV27 and TRBJ2-1; D uncertain. Germline CDR1 MNHEY, CDR2 SMNVEV (reference sequence). This CDR3 is built from 15 residues. The ends were cut back, 2 bases at V and 3 bases at J, with 11 bases in the middle. The CDR3 protein is CASSLGADNYNEQFF. In DNA, the CDR3 is TGTGCCAGCAGTTTAGGCGCAGACAACTACAATGAGCAGTTCTTC.

This chain uses TRBV2 with TRBJ2-2, with TRBD2 matching 11 bases. This CDR3 contains 15 residues. Germline-derived CDR1 and CDR2 are SNHLY and FYNNEI. Germline trimming cut 4 bases from V and 6 bases from J; bases unmatched to any gene: 4. The CDR3 reads CASSALAGVAGELFF. Written as DNA, the CDR3 is TGTGCCAGCAGTGCACTAGCGGGAGTCGCCGGGGAGCTGTTTTTT.

This chain links TRBV18 with TRBJ1-1; D uncertain. CDR1 and CDR2 (germline): KGHSH, LQKENI. Trimming pared 3 bases from V and 4 bases from J, leaving 12 bases between. The CDR3 has 14 amino acids. The CDR3 here is CASSPGGWGTEAFF. The CDR3 region has the DNA TGTGCCAGCTCACCCGGAGGTTGGGGCACTGAAGCTTTCTTT. The full variable domain, with the rest looked up from reference TRBV18 and TRBJ1-1, is NAGVMQNPRHLVRRRGQEARLRCSPMKGHSHVYWYRQLPEEGLKFMVYLQKENIIDESGMPKERFSAEFPKEGPSILRIQQVVRGDSAAYFCASSPGGWGTEAFFGQGTRLTVV.

The chain is built from TRBV30 and TRBJ2-5; 9 nucleotides agree with TRBD1. The better agreement between TRBJ2-7 and the DNA end casts doubt on the J call. Germline CDR1 GTSNPN, CDR2 SVGIG (reference sequence). This CDR3 spans 16 amino acids. The CDR3 spells CAWSGTTGTGRYEQYF. For the CDR3, the DNA is TGTGCCTGGAGTGGGACGACCGGGACAGGGCGCTACGAGCAGTACTTC.

The sample holds one count of this clone. The chain uses TRBV7-3 and TRBJ2-7; unclear D gene. CDR1 and CDR2 (germline): SGHTA, FQGTGA. V was clipped by 5 bases and J by 0 bases, with 11 bases between them. CDR3 size: 14 residues. The DNA for the CDR3 is TGTGCCAGCAGCCCCAGAACCAACTCCTACGAGCAGTACTTC. This encodes CASSPRTNSYEQYF. Full variable domain (missing parts from reference TRBV7-3 and TRBJ2-7): GAGVSQTPSNKVTEKGKYVELRCDPISGHTALYWYRQSLGQGPEFLIYFQGTGAADDSGLPNDRFFAVRPEGSVSTLKIQRTERGDSAVYLCASSPRTNSYEQYFGPGTRLTVT.

The chain joins TRBV11-2 to TRBJ1-1, with D hard to call. Germline V gene lookup returns CDR1 SGHAT and CDR2 FQNNGV. The CDR3 totals 13 residues. V lost 7 bases and J lost 1, with 10 bases in between. The CDR3 is CASTRQRNTEAFF. CDR3 DNA sequence: TGTGCCAGCACCCGGCAGAGGAACACTGAAGCTTTCTTT.

The V and J genes are TRBV29-1 and TRBJ1-4, with unresolved D. The CDR3 is 11 amino acids. V was trimmed by 7 bases and J by 7 bases, leaving 10 bases between them. Germline CDR1 and CDR2: SQVTM and ANQGSEA. CDR3 sequence (DNA): TGCAGCGCAACGAAGGCTGAAAAACTGTTTTTT. Its protein is CSATKAEKLFF. Full variable domain (rest looked up from reference TRBV29-1 and TRBJ1-4): SAVISQKPSRDICQRGTSLTIQCQVDSQVTMMFWYRQQPGQSLTLIATANQGSEATYESGFVIDKFPISRPNLTFSTLTVSNMSPEDSSIYLCSATKAEKLFFGSGTQLSVL.

CDR3 DNA: TGCGCCAGCAGCTTGGTAGGACTAGCGGGGGGCCAGGGTGAGCAGTACTTC. Encoded protein: CASSLVGLAGGQGEQYF. The chain carries TRBV5-1 and TRBJ2-7; 14 bases fit TRBD2. After removal of 0 bases from V and 7 bases from J, the junction contained 9 bases not matched to a gene. The germline gives CDR1 SGHRS, CDR2 YFSETQ. CDR3 length: 17 amino acids.

The chain carries TRBV19 and TRBJ1-1; no reliable D call. This CDR3 comprises 13 residues. V was cut by 7 bases and J by 10 bases, with 19 bases left in between. Looked up from germline, CDR1 is LNHDA and CDR2 is SQIVND (reference sequence). CDR3: CASTGRHASVAFF. In DNA, the CDR3 is TGTGCCAGTACAGGACGCCACGCGAGTGTAGCTTTCTTT.

V gene TRBV30 combines with J gene TRBJ2-7; D gene ambiguous. The length of the CDR3 is 11 residues. The V end was cut by 5 bases, the J end by 5 bases, with 10 bases between. Germline CDR1 reads GTSNPN; CDR2 reads SVGIG (reference sequence). CDR3 amino acids: CAWGFLHEQYF. The CDR3, as DNA: TGTGCCTGGGGGTTTCTCCACGAGCAGTACTTC.

The V gene is TRBV6-6, the J gene TRBJ2-7; 7 bases match TRBD2. Germline V gives CDR1 MNHNY, CDR2 SVGAGI (reference sequence). There are 12 residues in the CDR3. Losses at the gene ends were 9 bases for V and 2 bases for J; bases not matched to a gene: 4. CDR3 bases: TGTGCCAGTCAGACTAGCCCCTACGAGCAGTACTTC. Translation: CASQTSPYEQYF.

The rearrangement uses TRBV29-1 and TRBJ2-6; a weak D match, TRBD2 (6 bases). The V end lost 4 bases, the J end lost 0 bases, and 16 bases lay between the germline ends. CDR1 SQVTM and CDR2 ANQGSEA come from the germline V gene. The CDR3 spans 17 residues. CDR3 loop: CSVGGGVSISGANVLTF. CDR3 nucleotide sequence: TGCAGCGTTGGCGGAGGGGTTTCTATCTCTGGGGCCAACGTCCTGACTTTC.

This chain connects TRBV10-3 to TRBJ2-7; 9 nucleotides align to TRBD2. Trimming at V came to 4 bases and at J to 0 bases, leaving 7 bases not matched to a gene. The germline gives CDR1 ENHRY, CDR2 SYGVKD. The CDR3 is made up of 16 amino acids. For the CDR3, the DNA is TGTGCCATCAGTGTCATGGGGCGGGAGGGCTCCTACGAGCAGTACTTC. This encodes CAISVMGREGSYEQYF.